The 8 T cell receptor beta chains below were found in one sample sequenced in a study of OX40 agonist ivuxolimab in advanced cancers. Sequencing was performed with immunoSEQ multiplex PCR; in TCRdb, only in-frame clones are kept and a portion is missing. The sample yields 15,000 to 25,000 clones, 75% to 85% seen once. Here the sequenced sample was CD4+ or CD8+ T cells sorted from blood, taken in a trial of the OX40 agonist ivuxolimab. The receptors shown here come from an adult with an advanced solid tumor such as melanoma, head and neck, liver or kidney cancer.

The rearrangement uses TRBV20-1 and TRBJ2-5; no definite D call. This CDR3 is built from 11 residues. Germline V gene lookup returns CDR1 DFQATT and CDR2 SNEGSKA (reference sequence). V lost 6 bases and J 4 bases, leaving 9 bases between the germline ends. The CDR3 nucleotides are TGCAGTGCCGAACCGCCAGAGACCCAGTACTTC. It encodes CSAEPPETQYF.

This clone was picked up a small number of times. V usage is TRBV19 and J usage is TRBJ1-4; the D gene is possibly TRBD1 (5 bases). CDR1 and CDR2 (germline): LNHDA, SQIVND (reference sequence). Trimming shortened V by 3 bases and J by 7 bases, and 15 bases separated the two germline ends. The CDR3 has 15 residues. This CDR3 reads CASSIGGGDGEKLFF. CDR3 coding DNA: TGTGCCAGTAGTATTGGGGGGGGTGATGGTGAAAAACTGTTTTTT.

This clone has more than one count but fewer than ten. This chain uses TRBV28 with TRBJ1-5, with 7 nucleotides matching TRBD1. This CDR3 region has 17 residues. The V gene's germline CDR1 is MDHEN and CDR2 SYDVKM. Trimming took 5 bases from V and 3 from J; bases not matched to a gene: 13. The DNA of the CDR3 is TGTGCCAGCAGTATCCCAGACAGGGTGGGGTCCAATCAGCCCCAGCATTTT. The encoded protein is CASSIPDRVGSNQPQHF.

The chain couples TRBV5-1 to TRBJ2-1, with a weak D call TRBD1 (6 bases). Germline V gives CDR1 SGHRS, CDR2 YFSETQ. V lost 3 bases, J lost 7 bases, and 20 bases lay in between. This CDR3 is 16 amino acids long. This CDR3 reads CASSYLPKGDRNEQFF. As DNA, the CDR3 is TGCGCCAGCAGCTATCTCCCGAAGGGTGACAGGAATGAGCAGTTCTTC. The variable domain in full, with the rest retrieved from reference TRBV5-1 and TRBJ2-1, is KAGVTQTPRYLIKTRGQQVTLSCSPISGHRSVSWYQQTPGQGLQFLFEYFSETQRNKGNFPGRFSGRQFSNSRSEMNVSTLELGDSALYLCASSYLPKGDRNEQFFGPGTRLTVL.

V usage is TRBV29-1 and J usage is TRBJ2-5, with 7 bases aligning to TRBD2. Germline values: CDR1 SQVTM, CDR2 ANQGSEA. This CDR3 has 20 amino acids. J was trimmed by 1 base and V by 3 bases; bases with no gene match: 23. This chain's CDR3 is CSVDLATKIGDYSAQETQYF. CDR3 in DNA: TGCAGCGTTGATTTGGCGACAAAAATTGGGGACTACTCTGCCCAAGAGACCCAGTACTTC.

This chain joins TRBV27 and TRBJ2-1; TRBD2 agrees at 8 bases. Germline-derived CDR1 and CDR2 are MNHEY and SMNVEV (reference sequence). V shed 4 bases and J 6 bases; nucleotides not matched to a gene: 8. The CDR3 has 15 residues. CDR3 loop: CASSSPTGGPNEQFF. The CDR3 DNA reads TGTGCCAGCAGTTCCCCTACGGGAGGGCCCAATGAGCAGTTCTTC.

The chain is built from TRBV28 and TRBJ1-5; D gene ambiguous. There are 14 residues in the CDR3. Trimming took 8 bases from V and 0 from J, leaving 11 bases between them. Germline V gives CDR1 MDHEN, CDR2 SYDVKM. CDR3 sequence reads: CASRPGSSNQPQHF. In DNA, the CDR3 is TGTGCCAGCCGGCCGGGCAGTAGCAATCAGCCCCAGCATTTT.

The chain carries TRBV4-1 and TRBJ2-1, with a possible D match to TRBD2 (5 bases). This CDR3 has 17 amino acids. Germline V CDR1 and CDR2: MGHRA, YSYEKL. With 3 bases removed from V and 6 bases from J, the gap between germline ends came to 21 bases. The CDR3 region is CASSHTISVTYTNEQFF. In DNA form, the CDR3 reads TGCGCCAGCAGCCATACGATTAGCGTTACCTACACCAATGAGCAGTTCTTC.